The 28 T cell receptor beta chains given below trace back to one sample, sequenced in a study of lymphopenia after photon versus proton radiotherapy. Here immunoSEQ multiplex PCR was the method, and the copy in TCRdb shows in-frame clones only, minus some. The top ten hold 10% to 13% of the sample, which has some 70,000 clones, about 90% seen once. Material: peripheral blood, obtained from a patient treated with proton-based radiotherapy. These receptors were taken from a man at least 80 years old with esophageal cancer.

The chain's CDR3 is CATSATYQWEQYF. CDR3 nucleotide sequence: TGTGCCACCAGTGCAACTTACCAGTGGGAGCAGTACTTC. J is TRBJ2-7 and V is TRBV15; D gene uncertain. Looked up from germline, CDR1 is LNHNV and CDR2 is YYDKDF (reference sequence). The CDR3 runs 13 residues. Trimming took off 6 bases at V and 7 bases at J, with 16 bases between the two ends.

The CDR3 coding sequence is TGTGCCAGCACCCGAGGGGACATACGGGGGGATTCACCCCTCCACTTT. Residues: CASTRGDIRGDSPLHF. V and J are TRBV25-1 and TRBJ1-6; TRBD1 might be the D (6 bases). CDR3 size: 16 residues. The germline V gene encodes CDR1 MGHDK and CDR2 SYGVNS. The V end lost 7 bases, the J end lost 8 bases, and 21 bases lay between the germline ends.

This chain connects TRBV6-5 to TRBJ2-7, with 7 bases matching TRBD1. The CDR3 has 16 residues. Losses at the gene ends were 2 bases for V and 2 bases for J; bases not matched to a gene: 9. Per the germline V gene, CDR1 is MNHEY and CDR2 is SVGAGI. CDR3 in DNA: TGTGCCAGCAGTTACCACAGACAGGGTCCTACCTACGAGCAGTACTTC. It translates to CASSYHRQGPTYEQYF.

The gene calls are TRBV7-9 and TRBJ2-1, with a tentative D call TRBD2 (6 bases). V dropped 3 bases and J dropped 6 bases, with 21 bases sitting between them. The CDR3 runs 17 residues. Looked up from germline, CDR1 is SEHNR and CDR2 is FQNEAQ (reference sequence). CDR3 region: CASSLRGRGSRGNEQFF. In DNA form, the CDR3 reads TGTGCCAGCAGCTTGAGAGGGCGGGGAAGCCGGGGCAATGAGCAGTTCTTC.

The rearrangement links TRBV6-6 to TRBJ2-1, with D perhaps TRBD2 (5 bases). Germline assignment: CDR1 MNHNY and CDR2 SVGAGI (reference sequence). V was cut by 5 bases and J by 2 bases, with 7 bases left in between. This CDR3 is 13 amino acids long. The CDR3 nucleotides are TGTGCCAGCAGTCCCGGGGCCTACAATGAGCAGTTCTTC. This sequence encodes CASSPGAYNEQFF.

The V gene is TRBV15, the J gene TRBJ1-1, with D possibly matching TRBD1 (6 bases). The CDR3 spans 17 residues. CDR1 and CDR2 from the germline V gene are LNHNV and YYDKDF (reference sequence). V was cut by 5 bases and J by 4 bases, with 23 bases left in between. The CDR3 DNA reads as TGTGCCACCAGCGGGAGGGCAGGGGAGGTAGTCGGCACTGAAGCTTTCTTT. This codes for CATSGRAGEVVGTEAFF.

The rearrangement uses TRBV19 and TRBJ1-2, with D possibly being TRBD1 (6 bases). Germline V gene data show CDR1 as LNHDA and CDR2 as SQIVND (reference sequence). This CDR3 comprises 15 residues. The germline V and J ends were trimmed by 7 bases and 0 bases, with 15 bases remaining between them. The CDR3 loop reads CASKPGHFTNYGYTF. The CDR3 DNA reads TGTGCCAGTAAACCGGGACACTTTACTAACTATGGCTACACCTTC.

This clone was observed a single time. V gene TRBV6-1 combines with J gene TRBJ2-2; tentatively, D is TRBD2 (6 bases). Germline V gene sequence: CDR1 MNHNS, CDR2 SASEGT. This CDR3 spans 15 amino acids. V was clipped by 6 bases and J by 4 bases, with 15 bases between them. The CDR3 here is CASSPWAGSTGELFF. CDR3 in DNA: TGTGCCAGCAGCCCCTGGGCGGGATCCACCGGGGAGCTGTTTTTT.

This clone appeared a few times. The V gene is TRBV6-1, the J gene TRBJ1-1, with D unclear. From germline, CDR1 is MNHNS and CDR2 SASEGT. Trimming removed 5 bases at V and 1 base at J, with 8 bases between. The CDR3 consists of 13 residues. CDR3 in DNA: TGTGCCAGCAGTACGAACACGAACACTGAAGCTTTCTTT. Its protein product is CASSTNTNTEAFF.

J is TRBJ2-1 and V is TRBV9, with TRBD2 matching 9 bases. J was trimmed by 8 bases and V by 1 base; bases with no gene match: 13. The CDR3 is 17 amino acids. CDR1 and CDR2 (germline): SGDLS, YYNGEE. The CDR3: CASSVSLAGSTGDEQFF. The DNA for the CDR3 is TGTGCCAGCAGCGTAAGTCTAGCGGGAAGTACGGGGGATGAGCAGTTCTTC. Full variable domain (rest looked up from reference TRBV9 and TRBJ2-1): DSGVTQTPKHLITATGQRVTLRCSPRSGDLSVYWYQQSLDQGLQFLIQYYNGEERAKGNILERFSAQQFPDLHSELNLSSLELGDSALYFCASSVSLAGSTGDEQFFGPGTRLTVL.

V usage is TRBV19 and J usage is TRBJ1-6; TRBD1 agrees at 7 bases. The CDR3 covers 14 residues. The trim removed 5 bases at V and 10 bases at J, leaving 8 bases unmatched. Per germline, CDR1 LNHDA and CDR2 SQIVND (reference sequence). Here the CDR3 DNA reads TGTGCCAGTAGTTTTACAGGGGACAACTCACCCCTCCACTTT. Translated: CASSFTGDNSPLHF.

V gene TRBV5-1 combines with J gene TRBJ1-6; a possible D gene is TRBD1 (5 bases). Germline assignment: CDR1 SGHRS and CDR2 YFSETQ. This CDR3 comprises 15 residues. The ends were cut back, 0 bases at V and 7 bases at J, with 11 bases in the middle. The CDR3 sequence is CASSLEEGTNSPLHF. The CDR3 DNA reads as TGCGCCAGCAGCTTGGAGGAGGGGACGAATTCACCCCTCCACTTT.

The CDR3 region has the DNA TGTGCCACCAGCAGAGGGCAGGGGGTCCGCTACGAGCAGTACTTC. The encoded protein is CATSRGQGVRYEQYF. The chain recombines TRBV15 with TRBJ2-7; the match to TRBD1 covers 7 bases. Trimming cost V 1 base and J 3 bases; bases outside gene matches: 6. CDR1 LNHNV and CDR2 YYDKDF come from the germline V gene (reference sequence). The CDR3 is 15 amino acids.

Here the CDR3 DNA reads TGTGCCGGCTCACAGGGACCCTCTGGGGCCAACGTCCTGACTTTC. It is translated as CAGSQGPSGANVLTF. The gene calls are TRBV19 and TRBJ2-6; a possible D gene is TRBD1 (6 bases). CDR1 is LNHDA and CDR2 is SQIVND in the germline V gene (reference sequence). Trimming pared 11 bases from V and 0 bases from J, leaving 14 bases between. CDR3 length equals 15 residues.

The rearrangement joins TRBV7-2 to TRBJ2-7, with TRBD2 matching over 14 bases. V lost 6 bases, J lost 4 bases, and 2 bases stayed unmatched. Germline values: CDR1 SGHTA, CDR2 FQGNSA. The CDR3 has 14 residues. The chain's CDR3 is CASSRTSGRYEQYF. The CDR3 DNA is TGTGCCAGCAGTAGGACTAGCGGGAGGTACGAGCAGTACTTC.

The gene calls are TRBV11-1 and TRBJ2-1; 12 bases are shared with TRBD2. Germline-derived CDR1 and CDR2 are SGHAT and FQDESV (reference sequence). CDR3 size: 16 residues. V lost 1 base to trimming and J lost 3 bases; unmatched junction nucleotides: 1. In nucleotides, the CDR3 is TGTGCCAGCAGCTTAGAACTAGCGGGGGGCTACAATGAGCAGTTCTTC. Translating gives CASSLELAGGYNEQFF.

V gene TRBV6-6 combines with J gene TRBJ1-2; weak D call: TRBD1 (5 bases). The CDR3 is 16 residues long. Germline V gives CDR1 MNHNY, CDR2 SVGAGI (reference sequence). The germline V and J ends were trimmed by 2 bases and 3 bases, with 16 bases remaining between them. In nucleotides, the CDR3 is TGTGCCAGCAGTTACCGGGGGTTGGGTTCGGACTATGGCTACACCTTC. Protein product: CASSYRGLGSDYGYTF.

The chain combines TRBV14 with TRBJ1-1; D call uncertain. CDR1 is SGHDN and CDR2 is FVKESK in the germline V gene. The ends were cut back, 0 bases at V and 8 bases at J, with 10 bases in the middle. The CDR3 runs to 13 residues. The CDR3 DNA sequence: TGTGCCAGCAGCCAAGATGAGTACCAGGAAGCTTTCTTT. It translates to CASSQDEYQEAFF.

V is TRBV11-2 and J is TRBJ2-2; no reliable D call. The CDR3 covers 15 residues. Trimming removed 2 bases at V and 5 bases at J, with 12 bases between. Germline V gives CDR1 SGHAT, CDR2 FQNNGV. In DNA, the CDR3 is TGTGCCAGCAGCTTAAGACTGGGATGGACCGGGGAGCTGTTTTTT. Amino acid sequence: CASSLRLGWTGELFF.

This chain joins TRBV19 and TRBJ2-5, with D tentatively TRBD1 (5 bases). V lost 6 bases and J lost 7, with 18 bases in between. The CDR3 has 14 amino acids. The V gene's germline CDR1 is LNHDA and CDR2 SQIVND (reference sequence). CDR3 loop: CASRKDPSTGTQYF. The CDR3 DNA reads TGTGCCAGTAGAAAGGACCCTTCCACAGGGACCCAGTACTTC. Combining the CDR3 with reference TRBV19 and TRBJ2-5 gives the whole variable domain DGGITQSPKYLFRKEGQNVTLSCEQNLNHDAMYWYRQDPGQGLRLIYYSQIVNDFQKGDIAEGYSVSREKKESFPLTVTSAQKNPTAFYLCASRKDPSTGTQYFGPGTRLLVL.

The chain employs TRBV6-1 and TRBJ2-7; possible D gene TRBD1, 6 bases. Deletions cut 5 bases from V and 8 bases from J, with 13 bases between. The CDR3 loop spans 12 amino acids. Per the germline V gene, CDR1 is MNHNS and CDR2 is SASEGT. CDR3 region: CASSIGQPQQYF. CDR3 bases: TGTGCCAGCAGTATAGGACAGCCGCAGCAGTACTTC.

The rearrangement joins TRBV19 to TRBJ2-7, with a weak D call TRBD1 (6 bases). V lost 10 bases and J 4 bases, leaving 17 bases between the germline ends. Germline V gene lookup returns CDR1 LNHDA and CDR2 SQIVND (reference sequence). The CDR3 is 13 residues long. CDR3 DNA: TGTGCCACTGCCCCGGCCAGGGGATACGAGCAGTACTTC. Its protein is CATAPARGYEQYF.

The rearrangement links TRBV9 to TRBJ2-1, with D possibly TRBD2 on 7 matching bases. The V end was cut by 2 bases, the J end by 7 bases, with 16 bases between. This CDR3 is built from 15 residues. CDR1 is SGDLS, CDR2 YYNGEE, per germline. The CDR3 coding sequence is TGTGCCAGCAGCGTGAGAGGCCGGGGGGCGAATGAGCAGTTCTTC. Translation: CASSVRGRGANEQFF. The entire variable domain, with the rest obtained from reference TRBV9 and TRBJ2-1, is as follows: DSGVTQTPKHLITATGQRVTLRCSPRSGDLSVYWYQQSLDQGLQFLIQYYNGEERAKGNILERFSAQQFPDLHSELNLSSLELGDSALYFCASSVRGRGANEQFFGPGTRLTVL.

V and J are TRBV2 and TRBJ1-2, with D possibly matching TRBD1 (5 bases). The germline gives CDR1 SNHLY, CDR2 FYNNEI. V was trimmed by 3 bases and J by 6 bases, leaving 17 bases between them. The CDR3 sequence is 15 residues long. CDR3 DNA sequence: TGTGCCAGCAGTGATGGGACTCCATCCAGGGATGGCTACACCTTC. Its protein is CASSDGTPSRDGYTF.

The V gene is TRBV9, the J gene TRBJ2-1; no clear D gene. Germline-derived CDR1 and CDR2 are SGDLS and YYNGEE. This CDR3 has 15 residues. V was cut by 2 bases and J by 0 bases, with 9 bases left in between. The CDR3 region is CASSVEPNSYNEQFF. The CDR3 nucleotides read TGTGCCAGCAGCGTTGAGCCGAACTCCTACAATGAGCAGTTCTTC.

In DNA, the CDR3 is TGTGCCAGCAGCCAAGGCGGGAGGGCCCGCGAGCAGTACTTC. Translating gives CASSQGGRAREQYF. The chain has TRBV14 and TRBJ2-7; 9 positions agree with TRBD2. Trimming took 1 base from V and 6 from J; bases not matched to a gene: 4. The germline CDR1 and CDR2 sequences are SGHDN and FVKESK. This CDR3 contains 14 residues. Full variable domain (missing parts from reference TRBV14 and TRBJ2-7): EAGVTQFPSHSVIEKGQTVTLRCDPISGHDNLYWYRRVMGKEIKFLLHFVKESKQDESGMPNNRFLAERTGGTYSTLKVQPAELEDSGVYFCASSQGGRAREQYFGPGTRLTVT.

The chain uses TRBV4-1 and TRBJ1-1; D is uncertain. Germline lookup yields CDR1 MGHRA and CDR2 YSYEKL. Trimming stripped 1 base from V and 1 base from J, with 10 bases between. This CDR3 has 15 residues. The CDR3 bases are TGCGCCAGCAGCCAAGCCTCAGGTTGGAACACTGAAGCTTTCTTT. This gives the protein CASSQASGWNTEAFF.

The chain employs TRBV2 and TRBJ1-1; D is ambiguous. The V end lost 5 bases, the J end lost 3 bases, and 10 bases lay between the germline ends. CDR1 and CDR2 from the germline V gene are SNHLY and FYNNEI. The length of the CDR3 is 13 residues. The chain's CDR3 is CASSIGSDTEAFF. The CDR3 bases are TGTGCCAGCAGTATCGGGTCGGACACTGAAGCTTTCTTT.